A selection of T cell receptor beta chains follows, all from one sample in a study of identical twins. TCRdb processed the 5' RACE reads anew with MiXCR; each CDR3 protein has one entry. In the table there are just under 650,000 distinct CDR3 sequences, around 7.5% of which are singletons. The same sample was also studied in work on yellow fever vaccine responses in identical twins.

The specimen sequenced was PBMCs. These receptors came from a woman between 18 and 29 years old in good health. The CDR3 runs from the conserved cysteine through the conserved F or W. A D gene is named only where the DNA matches it firmly. Some rows have no size entry. The others give once, few or many, or a class for an expanded clone.

clone_size: NA
j_call: TRBJ1-4
d_call: NA
v_call: TRBV10-3
cdr3_nt: TGTGCCATCAGTGAGTCGAAGGCTACGCAGGTTAAACTGTTTTTT
cdr3_aa: CAISESKATQVKLFF

clone_size: many
j_call: TRBJ2-1
d_call: TRBD2
v_call: TRBV2
cdr3_nt: TGTGCCAGCAGCGGGGGGGGCTACAATGAGCAGTTCTTC
cdr3_aa: CASSGGGYNEQFF

clone_size: few
j_call: TRBJ2-5
d_call: TRBD2
v_call: TRBV20-1
cdr3_nt: TGCAGTGCTAGAGACCTGACTAGCGGGAGGCAAGAGACCCAGTACTTC
cdr3_aa: CSARDLTSGRQETQYF

clone_size: many
j_call: TRBJ1-4
d_call: NA
v_call: TRBV28
cdr3_nt: TGTGCCAGCAGTTTAGGTTACAGGGAGTTCCCACGGGAAAAACTGTTTTTT
cdr3_aa: CASSLGYREFPREKLFF

clone_size: many
j_call: TRBJ2-1
d_call: TRBD2
v_call: TRBV2
cdr3_nt: TGTGCCAGCAGTCGACTAGCCAACAATGAGCAGTTCTTC
cdr3_aa: CASSRLANNEQFF

clone_size: NA
j_call: TRBJ2-3
d_call: NA
v_call: TRBV20-1
cdr3_nt: TGCAGTGCTTTAGGGGGCACAGATACGCAGTATTTT
cdr3_aa: CSALGGTDTQYF

clone_size: few
j_call: TRBJ2-2
d_call: NA
v_call: TRBV7-3
cdr3_nt: TGTGCCAGCAGCCCAATACCACCCATGGGGGGGCAAAGCGGGGAGCTGTTTTTT
cdr3_aa: CASSPIPPMGGQSGELFF

clone_size: NA
j_call: TRBJ1-4
d_call: TRBD1
v_call: TRBV7-9
cdr3_nt: TGTGCCAGCAGCAACCTCCGGGACAGCCATGAAAAACTGTTTTTT
cdr3_aa: CASSNLRDSHEKLFF

clone_size: many
j_call: TRBJ2-1
d_call: TRBD2
v_call: TRBV10-3
cdr3_nt: TGTGCCATCACCCCGGGACTAGCGAATGAGCAGTTCTTC
cdr3_aa: CAITPGLANEQFF

clone_size: many
j_call: TRBJ2-1
d_call: NA
v_call: TRBV14
cdr3_nt: TGTGCCAGCAGCCCAAGACAGCGAAGCTCCTACAATGAGCAGTTCTTC
cdr3_aa: CASSPRQRSSYNEQFF

clone_size: NA
j_call: TRBJ1-6
d_call: NA
v_call: TRBV29-1
cdr3_nt: TGCAGCGCCAGATCCTCCTATAATTCACCCCTCCACTTT
cdr3_aa: CSARSSYNSPLHF

clone_size: NA
j_call: TRBJ2-1
d_call: TRBD2
v_call: TRBV27
cdr3_nt: TGTGCCAGCAGTCCCGGGACTAGCGGGGCGTACAATGAGCAGTTCTTC
cdr3_aa: CASSPGTSGAYNEQFF

clone_size: few
j_call: TRBJ1-1
d_call: NA
v_call: TRBV15
cdr3_nt: TGTGCCACCAGCCCGCACACGAACACTGAAGCTTTCTTT
cdr3_aa: CATSPHTNTEAFF

clone_size: NA
j_call: TRBJ2-1
d_call: TRBD2
v_call: TRBV9
cdr3_nt: TGTGCCAGCAGCCCAAAACGTAGAGCGGGACTAGCGGACAATGAGCAGTTCTTC
cdr3_aa: CASSPKRRAGLADNEQFF

clone_size: few
j_call: TRBJ1-4
d_call: NA
v_call: TRBV7-8
cdr3_nt: TGTGCCAGCAGGGCATACACGGGCGAAAAACTGTTTTTT
cdr3_aa: CASRAYTGEKLFF

clone_size: many
j_call: TRBJ2-3
d_call: NA
v_call: TRBV6-5
cdr3_nt: TGTGCCAGCCGCTACACAGGGATCGGCACAGATACGCAGTATTTT
cdr3_aa: CASRYTGIGTDTQYF

clone_size: NA
j_call: TRBJ2-5
d_call: NA
v_call: TRBV11-2
cdr3_nt: TGTGCCAGCAGCTTAGCGGTCGAAGAGACCCAGTACTTC
cdr3_aa: CASSLAVEETQYF

clone_size: NA
j_call: TRBJ1-4
d_call: TRBD1
v_call: TRBV4-1
cdr3_nt: TGCGCCAGCAGCCGCACAGGGGCAAGGGAAAAACTGTTTTTT
cdr3_aa: CASSRTGAREKLFF

clone_size: NA
j_call: TRBJ2-1
d_call: TRBD1
v_call: TRBV18
cdr3_nt: TGTGCCAGCTCACCACCGAGACAGGGGGCGTACAATGAGCAGTTCTTC
cdr3_aa: CASSPPRQGAYNEQFF

clone_size: NA
j_call: TRBJ2-1
d_call: NA
v_call: TRBV7-9
cdr3_nt: TGTGCCAGCAGCTTAGCTCCAGGGACCTCCTACAATGAGCAGTTCTTC
cdr3_aa: CASSLAPGTSYNEQFF

clone_size: many
j_call: TRBJ2-1
d_call: TRBD2
v_call: TRBV4-2
cdr3_nt: TGTGCCAGCAGCCAAGATTGGCGGGGGGGCCCCAATGAGCAGTTCTTC
cdr3_aa: CASSQDWRGGPNEQFF

clone_size: NA
j_call: TRBJ2-1
d_call: NA
v_call: TRBV20-1
cdr3_nt: TGCAGTGCTAGAGATCCGATAGGGGCCCCCGAGCTTTATGAGCAGTTCTTC
cdr3_aa: CSARDPIGAPELYEQFF

clone_size: NA
j_call: TRBJ2-1
d_call: NA
v_call: TRBV7-9
cdr3_nt: TGTGCCAGCAGCTTAGGGCAGAGCAGGGACAATGAGCAGTTCTTC
cdr3_aa: CASSLGQSRDNEQFF

clone_size: many
j_call: TRBJ2-7
d_call: NA
v_call: TRBV12-3/TRBV12-4
cdr3_nt: TGTGCCAGCAGTTTAGCGGGAGGCCTCAAGTCCGAGCAGTACTTC
cdr3_aa: CASSLAGGLKSEQYF

clone_size: few
j_call: TRBJ2-7
d_call: NA
v_call: TRBV7-9
cdr3_nt: TGTGCCAGCAGCCAAGGACCTGGCGGCGAGCAGTACTTC
cdr3_aa: CASSQGPGGEQYF

clone_size: few
j_call: TRBJ2-1
d_call: NA
v_call: TRBV9
cdr3_nt: TGTGCCAGCAGCGTAGCACTAGGGGGGTACAATGAGCAGTTCTTC
cdr3_aa: CASSVALGGYNEQFF